The subject of this entry is one T cell receptor (beta chain). The entry originates in a study of blood T cell repertoires in COVID-19. The CDR3 spans 17 residues. J gave up 1 base and V 6 bases, and 12 bases lay outside the gene matches. Germline lookup yields CDR1 MNHEY and CDR2 SMNVEV (reference sequence). Some clones are missing from TCRdb's copy, which holds only in-frame ones; the method was immunoSEQ multiplex PCR. The repertoire holds hundreds of thousands of clones, 86% seen once, with approximately 5.5% in the top ten. This sequence originates from a woman of 80 years or more with COVID-19, enrolled during active disease. The J gene is TRBJ1-5, the V gene TRBV27, with 7 bases matching TRBD1. The specimen sequenced was peripheral blood. This chain's CDR3 is CASRSSLLDRSNQPQHF. CDR3 DNA: TGTGCCAGCAGATCTAGCCTATTGGACAGGAGCAATCAGCCCCAGCATTTT.